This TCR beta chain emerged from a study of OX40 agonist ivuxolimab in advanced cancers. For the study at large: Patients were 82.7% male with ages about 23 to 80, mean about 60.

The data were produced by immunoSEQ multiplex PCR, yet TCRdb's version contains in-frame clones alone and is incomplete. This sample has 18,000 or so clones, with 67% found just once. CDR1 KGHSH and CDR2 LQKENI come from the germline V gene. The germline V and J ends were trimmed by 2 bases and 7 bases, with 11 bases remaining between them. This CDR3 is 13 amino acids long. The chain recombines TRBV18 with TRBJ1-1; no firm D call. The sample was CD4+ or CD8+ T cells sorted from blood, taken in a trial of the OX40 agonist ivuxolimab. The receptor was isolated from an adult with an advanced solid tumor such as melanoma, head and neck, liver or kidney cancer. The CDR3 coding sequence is TGTGCCAGCTCACCATATACTGAGGATGAAGCTTTCTTT. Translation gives CASSPYTEDEAFF.